The rows below give T cell receptor beta chains drawn from one sample of a study of cytomegalovirus exposure and HLA in healthy donors. TCRdb's table, derived via immunoSEQ multiplex PCR, lists solely in-frame clones and lacks some. The table records roughly 97,000 clones, nearly 80% of them present only once. What was sequenced was PBMCs. These receptors came from a man between 60 and 75 years old in good health and CMV-seropositive. CDR3s include the opening cysteine and the closing phenylalanine or tryptophan. Size tells how often a clone was seen (once, few, many) or the class of an expanded clone, and some rows leave it out.

j_gene	v_gene	abundance	CDR3aa
TRBJ2-3	TRBV11-3	few	CASSLGDSSDTDTQYF
TRBJ1-1	TRBV7-9	few	CASSLDSRNTEAFF
TRBJ2-5	TRBV27	-	CASSFGSGGLPNF
TRBJ1-6	TRBV18	-	CASSILQGANSPLHF
TRBJ2-5	TRBV7-2	-	CASTLDRQETQYF
TRBJ2-3	TRBV18	-	CASSPVGSQVDTQYF
TRBJ2-4	TRBV19	-	CASSIVGDLAKNIQYF
TRBJ2-7	TRBV5-1	-	CASSLGQADYEQYF
TRBJ1-5	TRBV19	-	CASSIRGTGNQPQHF
TRBJ2-3	TRBV7-2	few	CASSSIAGVDTQYF
TRBJ1-2	TRBV5-1	-	CASSPRGAGGYGYTF
TRBJ2-5	TRBV30	-	CAWSPDSQGETQYF
TRBJ1-5	TRBV19	-	CASDGGALGNQPQHF
TRBJ2-7	TRBV7-9	once	CSSSYRQDSSIF
TRBJ2-3	TRBV5-1	once	CASSLVQPDLGQYF
TRBJ2-7	TRBV13	-	CASSSSYEQYF
TRBJ2-7	TRBV5-5	-	CASSRSWGGREQYF
TRBJ1-1	TRBV19	few	CASSIGQNTEAFF
TRBJ2-5	TRBV11-2	-	CASSLMRDREETQYF
TRBJ1-4	TRBV12-5	few	CASGLGTPVGKLFF
TRBJ2-7	TRBV11-3	-	CASSPHSGTRATYEQYF
TRBJ2-2	TRBV29-1	-	CSVAGQLENTGELFF
TRBJ2-7	TRBV5-1	once	CASSLMASGGYEQYF
TRBJ2-1	TRBV11-2	-	CASSLGNGGEQFF
TRBJ1-4	TRBV7-9	-	CASSLASAGTNEKLFF
TRBJ2-5	TRBV5-1	-	CASSPGQLQETQYF
TRBJ1-1	TRBV30	-	CAWSPRRQAEAFF
TRBJ2-7	TRBV7-9	-	CASSPGDRPYEQYF
TRBJ2-3	TRBV19	-	CASTSVPGQGSGADTQYF
TRBJ1-6	TRBV10-3	-	CAISESGGANNSPLHF
TRBJ2-7	TRBV6-1	-	CASSALRSSPGEQYF